Each of the 28 T cell receptor beta chains below was sequenced from the same sample in a study of early T cells in non-severe SARS-CoV-2 infection. From the 5' RACE reads, TCRdb called clonotypes with MiXCR, one entry per CDR3 protein. The data hold some 80,000 distinct CDR3 sequences, with over 9% observed a single time. Input material: whole blood. The receptors come from an adult who was a healthcare worker with PCR-confirmed SARS-CoV-2 infection or an uninfected control (not recorded which).

This clonotype came up many times. The genes are TRBV7-8 and TRBJ2-4, with D tentatively TRBD2 (5 bases). Germline assignment: CDR1 SGHVS and CDR2 FQNEAQ. Trimming cost V 5 bases and J 7 bases, with 12 bases left between them. CDR3 length: 13 residues. CDR3 residues: CASSLARGNIQYF. DNA for the CDR3: TGTGCCAGCAGCCTGGCCCGAGGGAACATTCAGTACTTC.

This clonotype was seen more than once but under ten times. The rearrangement uses TRBV14 and TRBJ1-4; D gene uncertain. Germline loops: CDR1 SGHDN, CDR2 FVKESK. Trimming removed 5 bases at V and 7 bases at J, with 20 bases between. The CDR3 totals 16 residues. The CDR3: CASSKSRSAAFEKLFF. CDR3 bases: TGTGCCAGCAGCAAGTCACGTTCGGCAGCGTTTGAAAAACTGTTTTTT.

A few counts support this clonotype. V usage is TRBV7-9 and J usage is TRBJ1-1; 7 bases map to TRBD1. V lost 5 bases and J lost 9; bases outside the gene matches: 12. This CDR3 is 14 amino acids long. CDR1 and CDR2 (germline): SEHNR, FQNEAQ (reference sequence). The CDR3 sequence is CASSNAGGSNKAFF. DNA of the CDR3: TGTGCCAGCAGCAACGCAGGGGGATCAAACAAAGCTTTCTTT.

The chain employs TRBV2 and TRBJ2-3; D is undetermined. From germline, CDR1 is SNHLY and CDR2 FYNNEI. This CDR3 has 12 amino acids. Trimming shortened V by 6 bases and J by 8 bases, and 12 bases separated the two germline ends. This CDR3 reads CASSERGGTQYF. The CDR3, as DNA: TGTGCCAGCAGCGAACGAGGCGGTACGCAGTATTTT.

The chain has TRBV29-1 and TRBJ1-1, with D uncertain. With 2 bases removed from V and 5 bases from J, the gap between germline ends came to 9 bases. The germline V gene encodes CDR1 SQVTM and CDR2 ANQGSEA. The CDR3 runs to 12 residues. The CDR3 sequence: CSVENGRTEAFF. As DNA, the CDR3 is TGCAGCGTTGAAAACGGCCGGACTGAAGCTTTCTTT.

Ten or more counts support this clonotype. J is TRBJ1-1 and V is TRBV10-2; D is unclear. Between the trimmed V and J ends, which lost 1 base and 1 base, there was a span of 4 bases. The CDR3 contains 13 residues. Looked up from germline, CDR1 is WSHSY and CDR2 is SAAADI. Here the CDR3 DNA reads TGCGCCAGCAGTGAGTGGGGGAACACTGAAGCTTTCTTT. Encoded protein: CASSEWGNTEAFF.

This clonotype was recorded many times. The chain is built from TRBV7-2 and TRBJ2-5, with D unclear. This CDR3 comprises 13 residues. Trimming removed 4 bases from V and 8 bases from J, with 14 bases in between. In germline, CDR1 is SGHTA, CDR2 FQGNSA. CDR3 protein: CASSSGVFDTQYF. CDR3 coding DNA: TGTGCCAGCAGCTCCGGTGTTTTTGACACCCAGTACTTC.

This clonotype was seen only a few times. This chain uses TRBV27 with TRBJ2-6; 10 nucleotides match TRBD1. There are 17 residues in the CDR3. V was pared by 5 bases and J by 3 bases, with 7 bases of the junction left unmatched. The V gene's germline CDR1 is MNHEY and CDR2 SMNVEV (reference sequence). DNA of the CDR3: TGTGCCAGCAGTCCACTCGACAGGGGGCATGGGGCCAACGTCCTGACTTTC. Translated, it gives CASSPLDRGHGANVLTF.

This clonotype turned up a few times. The chain combines TRBV5-1 with TRBJ1-1, with TRBD1 as a possible D gene (6 bases). The CDR3 is 15 residues long. Germline V CDR1 and CDR2: SGHRS, YFSETQ. V was clipped by 1 base and J by 6 bases, with 16 bases between them. In nucleotides, the CDR3 is TGCGCCAGCAGCTTGATGGCAGGGGCTCTCCCTGAAGCTTTCTTT. Translating gives CASSLMAGALPEAFF.

This clonotype was seen a few times. The chain recombines TRBV10-1 with TRBJ1-1; D not resolved. V was cut by 0 bases and J by 1 base, with 12 bases left in between. The CDR3 is 16 residues long. CDR1 WNHNN and CDR2 SYGVQD come from the germline V gene (reference sequence). CDR3 in DNA: TGCGCCAGCAGTGAGTCGTCTGGTCACCCGAACACTGAAGCTTTCTTT. It encodes CASSESSGHPNTEAFF.

The sample holds a few counts of this clonotype. The chain is built from TRBV25-1 and TRBJ2-3; D gene unclear. From germline, CDR1 is MGHDK and CDR2 SYGVNS. The CDR3 spans 13 residues. The germline V and J ends were trimmed by 1 base and 2 bases, with 4 bases remaining between them. The CDR3 loop is CASSESDTDTQYF. The CDR3 DNA reads TGTGCCAGCAGTGAATCCGACACAGATACGCAGTATTTT.

The V gene is TRBV27, the J gene TRBJ2-6; D may match TRBD1 or TRBD2 (5 bases each). This CDR3 contains 15 residues. Between the trimmed V and J ends, which lost 7 bases and 0 bases, there was a span of 10 bases. CDR1 is MNHEY, CDR2 SMNVEV, per germline (reference sequence). CDR3 region: CASTFGTSGANVLTF. The CDR3 DNA is TGTGCCAGCACTTTTGGGACCTCTGGGGCCAACGTCCTGACTTTC.

The chain couples TRBV12-3 or TRBV12-4 to TRBJ1-1; TRBD1 aligns across 8 bases. The V segment lost 0 bases and the J segment 4 bases; nucleotides outside the gene matches: 1. This CDR3 region has 14 residues. The CDR3 sequence: CASSLATGGTEAFF. The CDR3 nucleotides read TGTGCCAGCAGTTTAGCAACAGGGGGCACTGAAGCTTTCTTT.

The V gene is TRBV5-1, the J gene TRBJ2-1, with 8 bases aligning to TRBD1. Germline trimming cut 0 bases from V and 6 bases from J; bases unmatched to any gene: 5. There are 15 residues in the CDR3. Germline CDR1 is SGHRS and CDR2 is YFSETQ. The CDR3 reads CASSLVGQGSNEQFF. Written as DNA, the CDR3 is TGCGCCAGCAGCTTGGTTGGACAGGGTTCCAATGAGCAGTTCTTC.

This clonotype has ten or more counts. CDR3 bases: TGTGCCACCTTAAGGGGGGAAGGAGGCAATCAGCCCCAGCATTTT. Amino acid sequence: CATLRGEGGNQPQHF. The V gene is TRBV19, the J gene TRBJ1-5; D might be TRBD1 (6 bases). The CDR3 covers 15 residues. The germline V and J ends were trimmed by 10 bases and 2 bases, with 18 bases remaining between them. Germline V lookup: CDR1 LNHDA, CDR2 SQIVND (reference sequence).

The J gene is TRBJ2-7, the V gene TRBV7-2; TRBD1 matches at 10 bases. CDR3 length equals 15 residues. Germline values: CDR1 SGHTA, CDR2 FQGNSA. Trimming removed 3 bases from V and 4 bases from J; junction bases left unmatched: 6. The CDR3, as DNA: TGTGCCAGCAGCTTGCGGACAGGGGGTAGATACGAGCAGTACTTC. This sequence encodes CASSLRTGGRYEQYF.

V and J are TRBV7-2 and TRBJ1-2, with unresolved D. Germline assignment: CDR1 SGHTA and CDR2 FQGNSA. The V and J ends lost 5 bases and 4 bases respectively, with 8 bases between them. CDR3 length: 12 residues. This CDR3 is CASSLRAYGYTF. The CDR3 DNA reads as TGTGCCAGCAGCCTCAGAGCCTATGGCTACACCTTC.

This chain joins TRBV12-3 or TRBV12-4 and TRBJ2-1, with 7 bases that match TRBD2. The CDR3 consists of 17 residues. Trimming at V came to 5 bases and at J to 3 bases, leaving 13 bases not matched to a gene. The CDR3: CASSRLSGGLVYNEQFF. Written as DNA, the CDR3 is TGTGCCAGCAGTCGCTTGTCCGGGGGGTTAGTCTACAATGAGCAGTTCTTC.

In its sample, this clonotype was seen once. The genes are TRBV6-5 and TRBJ2-3, with 12 positions matching TRBD2. The CDR3 is 15 residues long. V trimming: 6 bases; J trimming: 4 bases; junction bases outside the gene matches: 5. Germline V gene sequence: CDR1 MNHEY, CDR2 SVGAGI. This chain's CDR3 is CASSYLAGGADTQYF. The CDR3 region has the DNA TGTGCCAGCAGCTACCTAGCGGGAGGGGCAGATACGCAGTATTTT.

This clonotype was seen repeatedly, ten times or more. This chain uses TRBV5-6 with TRBJ2-5; perhaps TRBD2 as D (6 bases). Trimming stripped 4 bases from V and 0 bases from J, with 16 bases between. Germline CDR1 is SGHDT and CDR2 is YYEEEE. The CDR3 is 16 residues long. CDR3 amino acids: CASSRPGLSYQETQYF. CDR3 DNA sequence: TGTGCCAGCAGCAGACCGGGACTTAGCTACCAAGAGACCCAGTACTTC.

In its sample, this clonotype was seen a few times. The chain joins TRBV6-5 to TRBJ1-5; D is perhaps TRBD1 (6 bases). The V gene lost 5 bases and the J gene lost 2 bases, with 13 bases spanning the gap. The germline V gene has CDR1 MNHEY and CDR2 SVGAGI. This CDR3 region has 15 residues. The CDR3 DNA is TGTGCCAGCAGTCCCACCGGACAGCGCAATCAGCCCCAGCATTTT. Translation: CASSPTGQRNQPQHF.

This chain uses TRBV15 with TRBJ1-5; D is unresolved. Germline CDR1 is LNHNV and CDR2 is YYDKDF (reference sequence). The CDR3 length is 13 residues. The germline V and J ends were trimmed by 2 bases and 4 bases, with 6 bases remaining between them. The chain's CDR3 is CATSRTRNQPQHF. As DNA, the CDR3 is TGTGCCACCAGCAGAACAAGAAATCAGCCCCAGCATTTT.

The rearrangement joins TRBV4-1 to TRBJ2-1, with D hard to call. V was cut by 1 base and J by 1 base, with 11 bases left in between. Germline CDR1 reads MGHRA; CDR2 reads YSYEKL. The CDR3 covers 16 residues. CDR3 nucleotide sequence: TGCGCCAGCAGCCAAGGGCCGGTTCCATCCTACAATGAGCAGTTCTTC. This encodes CASSQGPVPSYNEQFF.

About this clonotype: A read error is possible here, since a much larger clone lies one base away. This CDR3 is CSACWGSPDTQYF. The DNA of the CDR3 is TGCAGTGCTTGCTGGGGTAGCCCAGATACGCAGTATTTT. This rearrangement joins TRBV20-1 to TRBJ2-3; D unresolved. CDR1 is DFQATT and CDR2 is SNEGSKA in the germline V gene (reference sequence). The V end was cut by 5 bases, the J end by 4 bases, with 13 bases between. The CDR3 is 13 amino acids.

The rearrangement links TRBV2 to TRBJ2-1; D unresolved. Trimming took 4 bases from V and 6 from J, leaving 10 bases between them. CDR1 and CDR2 from the germline V gene are SNHLY and FYNNEI. The CDR3 runs to 13 residues. In DNA, the CDR3 is TGTGCCAGCAGTGTTTTCCTCCTCAATGAGCAGTTCTTC. It specifies CASSVFLLNEQFF. Together with reference TRBV2 and TRBJ2-1, the CDR3 gives the full variable domain: EPEVTQTPSHQVTQMGQEVILRCVPISNHLYFYWYRQILGQKVEFLVSFYNNEISEKSEIFDDQFSVERPDGSNFTLKIRSTKLEDSAMYFCASSVFLLNEQFFGPGTRLTVL.

This clonotype occurred many times. The V gene is TRBV7-2, the J gene TRBJ1-4; 7 bases match TRBD1. J was trimmed by 8 bases and V by 5 bases; bases with no gene match: 11. This CDR3 comprises 15 residues. The germline V gene has CDR1 SGHTA and CDR2 FQGNSA. The CDR3 DNA sequence: TGTGCCAGCAGCCCAGGGGACAGCTTGGGCGAAAAACTGTTTTTT. Its translation is CASSPGDSLGEKLFF.

This clonotype has at least ten counts. The V call is TRBV30, the J call TRBJ2-3; D is undetermined. V was pared by 0 bases and J by 0 bases, with 13 bases between. There are 16 residues in the CDR3. Germline loops: CDR1 GTSNPN, CDR2 SVGIG (reference sequence). The chain's CDR3 is CAWSVLRTASTDTQYF. The CDR3 bases are TGTGCCTGGAGTGTACTCCGGACGGCAAGCACAGATACGCAGTATTTT. Supplemented by reference TRBV30 and TRBJ2-3, the full variable domain reads SQTIHQWPATLVQPVGSPLSLECTVEGTSNPNLYWYRQAAGRGLQLLFYSVGIGQISSEVPQNLSASRPQDRQFILSSKKLLLSDSGFYLCAWSVLRTASTDTQYFGPGTRLTVL.

This clonotype ranks as large (0.1 to 1%). V gene TRBV20-1 combines with J gene TRBJ2-7; 7 bases map to TRBD2. The V and J ends lost 4 bases and 2 bases, in that order; junction bases with no gene match: 11. The CDR3 length is 15 residues. The germline V gene has CDR1 DFQATT and CDR2 SNEGSKA (reference sequence). CDR3 DNA sequence: TGCAGTGCTATCTCCCCGGGAGGAAAGGCCTACGAGCAGTACTTC. It codes for CSAISPGGKAYEQYF.